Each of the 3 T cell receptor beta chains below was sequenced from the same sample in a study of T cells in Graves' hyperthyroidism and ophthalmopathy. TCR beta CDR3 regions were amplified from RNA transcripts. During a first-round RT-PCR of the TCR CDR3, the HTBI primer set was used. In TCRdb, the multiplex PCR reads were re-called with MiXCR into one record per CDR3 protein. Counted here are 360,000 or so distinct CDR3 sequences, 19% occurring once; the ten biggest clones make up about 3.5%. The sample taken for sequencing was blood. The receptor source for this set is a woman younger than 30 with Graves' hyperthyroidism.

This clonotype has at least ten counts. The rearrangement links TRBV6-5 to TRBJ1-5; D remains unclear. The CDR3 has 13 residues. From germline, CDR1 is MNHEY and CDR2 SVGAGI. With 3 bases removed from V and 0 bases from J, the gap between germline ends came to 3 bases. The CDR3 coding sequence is TGTGCCAGCAGTTATTATAGCAATCAGCCCCAGCATTTT. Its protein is CASSYYSNQPQHF.

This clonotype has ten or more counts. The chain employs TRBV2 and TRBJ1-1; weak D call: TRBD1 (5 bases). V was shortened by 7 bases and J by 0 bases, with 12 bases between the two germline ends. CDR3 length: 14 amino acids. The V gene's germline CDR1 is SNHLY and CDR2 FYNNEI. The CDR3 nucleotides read TGTGCCAGCATCACGGGACCGATGAACACTGAAGCTTTCTTT. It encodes CASITGPMNTEAFF.

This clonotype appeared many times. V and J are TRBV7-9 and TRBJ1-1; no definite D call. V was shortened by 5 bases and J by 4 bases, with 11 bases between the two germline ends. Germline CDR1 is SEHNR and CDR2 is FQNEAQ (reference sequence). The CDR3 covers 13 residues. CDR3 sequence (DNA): TGTGCCAGCAGCCATGACGACGTCACTGAAGCTTTCTTT. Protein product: CASSHDDVTEAFF.